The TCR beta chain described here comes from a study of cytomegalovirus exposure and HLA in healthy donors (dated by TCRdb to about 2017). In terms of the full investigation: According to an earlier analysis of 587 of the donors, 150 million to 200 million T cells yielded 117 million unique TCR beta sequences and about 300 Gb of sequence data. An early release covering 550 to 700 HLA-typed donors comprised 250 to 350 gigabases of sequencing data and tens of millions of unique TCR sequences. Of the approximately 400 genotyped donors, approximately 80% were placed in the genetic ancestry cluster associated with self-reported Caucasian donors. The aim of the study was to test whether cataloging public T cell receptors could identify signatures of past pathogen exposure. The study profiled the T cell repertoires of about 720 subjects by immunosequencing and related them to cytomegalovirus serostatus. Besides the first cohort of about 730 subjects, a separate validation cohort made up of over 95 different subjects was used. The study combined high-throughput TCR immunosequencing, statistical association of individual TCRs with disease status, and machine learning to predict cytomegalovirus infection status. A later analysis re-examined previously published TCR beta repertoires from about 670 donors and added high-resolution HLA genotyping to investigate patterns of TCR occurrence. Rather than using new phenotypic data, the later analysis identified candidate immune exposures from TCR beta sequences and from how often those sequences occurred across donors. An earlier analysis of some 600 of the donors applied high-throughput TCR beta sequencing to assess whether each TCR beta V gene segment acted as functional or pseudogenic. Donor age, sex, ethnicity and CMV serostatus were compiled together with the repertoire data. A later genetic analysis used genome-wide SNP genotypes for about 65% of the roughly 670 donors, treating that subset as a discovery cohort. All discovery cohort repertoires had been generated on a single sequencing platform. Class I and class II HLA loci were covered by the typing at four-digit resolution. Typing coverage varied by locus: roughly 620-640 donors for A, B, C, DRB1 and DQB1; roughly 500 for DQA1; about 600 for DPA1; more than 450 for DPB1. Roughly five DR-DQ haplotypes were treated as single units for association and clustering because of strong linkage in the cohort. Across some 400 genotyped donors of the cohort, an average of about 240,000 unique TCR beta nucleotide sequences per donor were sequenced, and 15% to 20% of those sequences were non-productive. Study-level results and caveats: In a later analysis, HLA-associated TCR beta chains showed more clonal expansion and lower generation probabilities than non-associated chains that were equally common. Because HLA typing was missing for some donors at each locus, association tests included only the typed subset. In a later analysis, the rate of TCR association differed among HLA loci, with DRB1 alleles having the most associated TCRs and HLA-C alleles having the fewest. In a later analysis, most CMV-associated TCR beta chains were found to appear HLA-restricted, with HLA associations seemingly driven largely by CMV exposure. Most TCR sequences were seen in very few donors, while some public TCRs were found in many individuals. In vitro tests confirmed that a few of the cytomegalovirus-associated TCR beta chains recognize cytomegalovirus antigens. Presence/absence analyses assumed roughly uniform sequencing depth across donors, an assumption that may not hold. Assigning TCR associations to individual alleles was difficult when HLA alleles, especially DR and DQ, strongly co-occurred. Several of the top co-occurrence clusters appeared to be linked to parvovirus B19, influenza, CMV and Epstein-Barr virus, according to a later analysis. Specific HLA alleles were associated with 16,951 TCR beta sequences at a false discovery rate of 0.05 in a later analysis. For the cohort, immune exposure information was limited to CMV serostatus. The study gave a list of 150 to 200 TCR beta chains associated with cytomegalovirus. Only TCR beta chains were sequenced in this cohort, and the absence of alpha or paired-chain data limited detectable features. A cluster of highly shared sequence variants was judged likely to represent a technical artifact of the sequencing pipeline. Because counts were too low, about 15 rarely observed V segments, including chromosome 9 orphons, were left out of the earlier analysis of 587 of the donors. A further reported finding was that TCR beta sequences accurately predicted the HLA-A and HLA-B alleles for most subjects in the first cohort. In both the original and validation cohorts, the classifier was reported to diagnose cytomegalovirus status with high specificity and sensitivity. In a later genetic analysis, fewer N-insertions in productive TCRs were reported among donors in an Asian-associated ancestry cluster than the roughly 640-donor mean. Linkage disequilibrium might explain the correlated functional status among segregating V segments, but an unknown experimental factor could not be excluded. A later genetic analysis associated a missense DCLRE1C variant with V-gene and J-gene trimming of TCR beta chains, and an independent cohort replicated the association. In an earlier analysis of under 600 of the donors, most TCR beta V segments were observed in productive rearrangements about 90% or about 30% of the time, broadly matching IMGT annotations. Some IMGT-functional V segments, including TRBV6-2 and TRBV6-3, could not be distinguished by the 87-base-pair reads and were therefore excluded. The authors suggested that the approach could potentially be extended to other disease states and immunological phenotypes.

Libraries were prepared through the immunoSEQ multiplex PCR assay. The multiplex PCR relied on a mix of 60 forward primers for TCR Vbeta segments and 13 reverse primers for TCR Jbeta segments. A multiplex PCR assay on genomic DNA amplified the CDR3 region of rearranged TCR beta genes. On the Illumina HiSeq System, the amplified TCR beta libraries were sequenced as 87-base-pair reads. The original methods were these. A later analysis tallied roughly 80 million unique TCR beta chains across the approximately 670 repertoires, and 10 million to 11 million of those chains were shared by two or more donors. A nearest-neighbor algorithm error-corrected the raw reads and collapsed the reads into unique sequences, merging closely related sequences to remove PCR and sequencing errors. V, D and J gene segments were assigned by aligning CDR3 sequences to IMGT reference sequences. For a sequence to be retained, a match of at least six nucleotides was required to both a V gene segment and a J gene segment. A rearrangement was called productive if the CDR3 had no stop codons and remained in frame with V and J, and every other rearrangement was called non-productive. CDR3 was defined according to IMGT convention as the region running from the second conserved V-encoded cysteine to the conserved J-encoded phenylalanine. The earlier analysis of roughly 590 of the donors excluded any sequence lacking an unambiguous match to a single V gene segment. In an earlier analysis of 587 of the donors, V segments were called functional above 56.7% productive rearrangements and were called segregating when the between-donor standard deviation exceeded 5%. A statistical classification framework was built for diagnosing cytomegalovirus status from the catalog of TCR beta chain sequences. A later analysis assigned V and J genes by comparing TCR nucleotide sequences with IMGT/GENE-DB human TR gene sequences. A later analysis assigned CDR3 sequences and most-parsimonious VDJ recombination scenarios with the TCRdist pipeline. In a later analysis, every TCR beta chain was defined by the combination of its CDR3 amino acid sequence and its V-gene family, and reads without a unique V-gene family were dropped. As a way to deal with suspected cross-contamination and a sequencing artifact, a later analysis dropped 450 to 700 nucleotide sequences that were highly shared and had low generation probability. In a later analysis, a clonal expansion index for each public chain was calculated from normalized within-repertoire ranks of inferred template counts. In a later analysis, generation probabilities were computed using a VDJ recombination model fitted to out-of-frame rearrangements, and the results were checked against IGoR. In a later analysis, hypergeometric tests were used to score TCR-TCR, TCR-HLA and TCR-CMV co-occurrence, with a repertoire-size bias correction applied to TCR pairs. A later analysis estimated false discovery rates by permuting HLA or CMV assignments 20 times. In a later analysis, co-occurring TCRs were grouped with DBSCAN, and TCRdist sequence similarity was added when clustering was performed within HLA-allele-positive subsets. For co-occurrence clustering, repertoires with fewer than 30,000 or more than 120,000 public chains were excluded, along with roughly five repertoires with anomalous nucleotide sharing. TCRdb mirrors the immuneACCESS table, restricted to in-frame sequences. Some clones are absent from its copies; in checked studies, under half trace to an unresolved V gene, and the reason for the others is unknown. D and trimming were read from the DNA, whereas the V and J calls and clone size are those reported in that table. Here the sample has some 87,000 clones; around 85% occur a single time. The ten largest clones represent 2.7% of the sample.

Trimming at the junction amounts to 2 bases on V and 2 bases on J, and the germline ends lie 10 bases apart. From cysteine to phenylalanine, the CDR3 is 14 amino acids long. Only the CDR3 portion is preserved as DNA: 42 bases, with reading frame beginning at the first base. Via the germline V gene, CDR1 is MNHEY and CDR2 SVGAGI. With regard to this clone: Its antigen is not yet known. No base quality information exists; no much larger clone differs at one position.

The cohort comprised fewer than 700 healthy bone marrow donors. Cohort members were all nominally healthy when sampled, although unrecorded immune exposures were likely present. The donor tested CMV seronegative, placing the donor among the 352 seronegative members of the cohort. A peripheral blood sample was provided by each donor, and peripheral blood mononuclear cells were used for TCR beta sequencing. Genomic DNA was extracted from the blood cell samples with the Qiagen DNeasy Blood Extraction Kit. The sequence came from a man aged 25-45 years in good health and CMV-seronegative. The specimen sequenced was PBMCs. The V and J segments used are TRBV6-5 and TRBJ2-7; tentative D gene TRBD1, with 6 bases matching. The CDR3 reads CASSYTWTAYEQYF. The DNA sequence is TGTGCCAGCAGTTACACTTGGACAGCCTACGAGCAGTACTTC.